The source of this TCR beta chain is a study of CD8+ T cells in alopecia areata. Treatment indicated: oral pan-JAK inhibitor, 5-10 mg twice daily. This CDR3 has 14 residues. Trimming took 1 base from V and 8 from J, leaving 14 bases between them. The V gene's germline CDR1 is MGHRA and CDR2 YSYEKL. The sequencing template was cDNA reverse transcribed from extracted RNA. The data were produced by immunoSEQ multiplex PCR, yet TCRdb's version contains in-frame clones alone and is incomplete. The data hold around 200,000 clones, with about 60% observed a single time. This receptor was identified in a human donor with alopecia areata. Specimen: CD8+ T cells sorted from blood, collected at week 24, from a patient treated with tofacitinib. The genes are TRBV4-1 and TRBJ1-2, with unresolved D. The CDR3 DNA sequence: TGCGCCAGCAGCCAAGTTGAAGGGAAGCGCGGCTACACCTTC. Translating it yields CASSQVEGKRGYTF.